The 32 T cell receptor beta chains given below trace back to one sample, sequenced in a study of blood T cells in healthy people across ages. PCR was performed a second time for about 6 to 12 cycles using a sample-barcoded 5' primer and a J-beta primer mix. MiXCR, run by TCRdb on the 5' RACE reads, gives a single entry per CDR3 protein. The sample shows about 1.7 million distinct CDR3 sequences, roughly 27% of them seen only once. The source material was blood. These receptors were obtained from a woman aged 25 to 39 in good health.

The table lists this clonotype with a few counts. The J gene is TRBJ1-2, the V gene TRBV5-1; 8 bases align to TRBD1. V lost 5 bases to trimming and J lost 8 bases; unmatched junction nucleotides: 11. The CDR3 is made up of 14 amino acids. In germline, CDR1 is SGHRS, CDR2 YFSETQ. CDR3 in DNA: TGCGCCAGCAGGCTATCCCAGGGGGCTGGCGGCTACACCTTC. Translating gives CASRLSQGAGGYTF.

This clonotype was detected many times. CDR3 nucleotides: TGTGCCAGCAGCTTAGCCCGGGGGTCCATTCAGTACTTC. As protein: CASSLARGSIQYF. This rearrangement joins TRBV7-3 to TRBJ2-4; possibly TRBD2 for D (6 bases). This CDR3 has 13 amino acids. Looked up from germline, CDR1 is SGHTA and CDR2 is FQGTGA. Trimming shortened V by 2 bases and J by 9 bases, and 11 bases separated the two germline ends.

V and J are TRBV29-1 and TRBJ1-1; possible D gene TRBD1, 5 bases. Trimming took off 3 bases at V and 4 bases at J, with 12 bases between the two ends. The germline V gene encodes CDR1 SQVTM and CDR2 ANQGSEA. This CDR3 is built from 13 residues. Here the CDR3 DNA reads TGCAGCGTTGATGCAGGGAAAGGCACTGAAGCTTTCTTT. Its protein is CSVDAGKGTEAFF.

This clonotype appeared a few times. The chain recombines TRBV24-1 with TRBJ2-3; perhaps D is TRBD1 or TRBD2 (6 bases each). The CDR3 extends over 13 amino acids. The germline V gene has CDR1 KGHDR and CDR2 SFDVKD. With 7 bases removed from V and 9 bases from J, the gap between germline ends came to 16 bases. CDR3 protein: CATRRELGGTQYF. CDR3 coding DNA: TGTGCCACCAGGAGGGAGCTAGGGGGGACGCAGTATTTT.

As concerns this clonotype: Being one base from a much bigger clone, this may be a read error. The chain links TRBV7-9 to TRBJ2-1, with D possibly TRBD1 on 5 matching bases. V lost 4 bases, J lost 0 bases, and 10 bases lay in between. The CDR3 sequence is 15 residues long. Germline-derived CDR1 and CDR2 are SEHNR and FQNEAQ (reference sequence). CDR3 DNA sequence: TGTGCCAGCAGCTCGTGTCAGGGCTCCTACAATGAGCAGTTCTTC. Translation gives CASSSCQGSYNEQFF.

CDR3 DNA sequence: TGTGCCAGCAGTTACTCGACTAGCGGGGGGCGCACAGATACGCAGTATTTT. It yields the protein CASSYSTSGGRTDTQYF. V is TRBV6-5 and J is TRBJ2-3; 13 bases align to TRBD2. V lost 0 bases to trimming and J lost 1 base; unmatched junction nucleotides: 1. The CDR3 has 17 amino acids. Germline V gene data show CDR1 as MNHEY and CDR2 as SVGAGI.

The gene calls are TRBV9 and TRBJ2-3; D is possibly TRBD2 (6 bases). In germline, CDR1 is SGDLS, CDR2 YYNGEE. CDR3 length equals 14 residues. V lost 0 bases and J lost 5, with 10 bases in between. In nucleotides, the CDR3 is TGTGCCAGCAGCGTAGACATAGCGGAAGATACGCAGTATTTT. As protein: CASSVDIAEDTQYF. The whole variable domain, filled in from reference TRBV9 and TRBJ2-3, reads DSGVTQTPKHLITATGQRVTLRCSPRSGDLSVYWYQQSLDQGLQFLIQYYNGEERAKGNILERFSAQQFPDLHSELNLSSLELGDSALYFCASSVDIAEDTQYFGPGTRLTVL.

CDR3 in DNA: TGCAGTGCCAGGCGGGACAGGGGGCGCAATGAGCAGTTCTTC. Its protein product is CSARRDRGRNEQFF. V gene TRBV20-1 combines with J gene TRBJ2-1; 12 bases match TRBD1. Trimming at V came to 6 bases and at J to 6 bases, leaving 6 bases not matched to a gene. The germline gives CDR1 DFQATT, CDR2 SNEGSKA (reference sequence). The CDR3 is made up of 14 amino acids.

This rearrangement joins TRBV5-1 to TRBJ2-5, with TRBD1 matching over 7 bases. CDR3 size: 15 residues. V shed 2 bases, J shed 1 base, and the junction held 5 bases outside the gene matches. CDR1 SGHRS and CDR2 YFSETQ come from the germline V gene. For the CDR3, the DNA is TGCGCCAGCAGCTTTCTGACAGGGAGCCAAGAGACCCAGTACTTC. As protein: CASSFLTGSQETQYF.

The chain links TRBV3-1 to TRBJ1-2, with a possible D match to TRBD1 (5 bases). Germline V gene data show CDR1 as LGHDT and CDR2 as YNNKEL (reference sequence). Trimming took off 1 base at V and 1 base at J, with 13 bases between the two ends. The CDR3 length is 16 residues. CDR3: CASSQVRGALNYGYTF. The CDR3 DNA reads as TGTGCCAGCAGCCAAGTACGCGGGGCGCTTAACTATGGCTACACCTTC.

V is TRBV12-3 or TRBV12-4 and J is TRBJ2-6; possibly TRBD2 for D (5 bases). Trimming left V 6 bases short and J 3 bases short, with 24 bases between. CDR3 length: 19 residues. CDR3 region: CASRKDSSRGAGGANVLTF. The CDR3 DNA reads as TGTGCCAGCAGAAAAGATAGTAGTCGGGGAGCAGGTGGGGCCAACGTCCTGACTTTC.

This clonotype was counted many times. The chain has TRBV4-2 and TRBJ2-5; no definite D call. Germline V gives CDR1 LGHNA, CDR2 YNFKEQ. V lost 0 bases and J lost 5, with 16 bases in between. The CDR3 is 16 amino acids. DNA for the CDR3: TGTGCCAGCAGCCAAGATCAGACCACGTATGTGGAGACCCAGTACTTC. Amino acids: CASSQDQTTYVETQYF.

This clonotype was picked up a small number of times. This sequence joins TRBV7-9 and TRBJ2-1, with D possibly being TRBD1 or TRBD2 (6 bases each). Trimming left V 1 base short and J 3 bases short, with 10 bases between. Germline-derived CDR1 and CDR2 are SEHNR and FQNEAQ (reference sequence). This CDR3 is 15 amino acids long. The CDR3 DNA reads as TGTGCCAGCAGCTTAGAACAGGGACTCTACAATGAGCAGTTCTTC. This gives the protein CASSLEQGLYNEQFF.

This clonotype was seen a handful of times. The V gene is TRBV10-3, the J gene TRBJ2-7; 8 bases are a match to TRBD1. Germline V gene sequence: CDR1 ENHRY, CDR2 SYGVKD. V dropped 6 bases and J dropped 8; count of bases not matched to a gene: 12. There are 14 residues in the CDR3. CDR3 residues: CAISQPGQGGKQYF. The CDR3 region has the DNA TGTGCCATCAGCCAACCCGGACAGGGTGGTAAGCAGTACTTC.

This clonotype was counted many times. The chain is built from TRBV7-3 and TRBJ2-5; 7 nucleotides align to TRBD2. The germline gives CDR1 SGHTA, CDR2 FQGTGA. CDR3 length equals 14 residues. J gave up 5 bases and V 5 bases, and 8 bases lay outside the gene matches. The CDR3 loop is CASSPTSARETQYF. The DNA of the CDR3 is TGTGCCAGCAGCCCAACTAGCGCGAGGGAGACCCAGTACTTC.

V usage is TRBV20-1 and J usage is TRBJ1-4; D is ambiguous. In germline, CDR1 is DFQATT, CDR2 SNEGSKA (reference sequence). This CDR3 contains 14 residues. V was shortened by 0 bases and J by 8 bases, with 13 bases between the two germline ends. The CDR3: CSARERSGVEKLFF. In DNA form, the CDR3 reads TGCAGTGCTAGAGAAAGGTCAGGAGTAGAAAAACTGTTTTTT.

The CDR3 DNA follows: TGCGCCAGCAGCCATCCAGGGGGACAGGGAGCGGGAGATCAGCCCCAGCATTTT. Translation gives CASSHPGGQGAGDQPQHF. V usage is TRBV4-1 and J usage is TRBJ1-5, with 9 nucleotides matching TRBD1. Germline V gives CDR1 MGHRA, CDR2 YSYEKL. CDR3 length: 18 residues. V lost 3 bases to trimming and J lost 5 bases; unmatched junction nucleotides: 14.

The chain joins TRBV5-1 to TRBJ1-2; D uncertain. Trimming took 0 bases from V and 5 from J, leaving 17 bases between them. Germline loops: CDR1 SGHRS, CDR2 YFSETQ. The CDR3 has 16 residues. The CDR3 loop is CASSLGGRWNSYGYTF. The CDR3 DNA follows: TGCGCCAGCAGCTTGGGAGGCCGGTGGAATTCATATGGCTACACCTTC.

This clonotype was counted between two and nine times. This sequence joins TRBV4-1 and TRBJ1-4, with 7 bases identical to TRBD1. The trim removed 1 base at V and 5 bases at J, leaving 7 bases unmatched. The CDR3 sequence is 16 residues long. Germline CDR1 and CDR2: MGHRA and YSYEKL. This CDR3 is CASSQGGTVLNEKLFF. The CDR3 region has the DNA TGCGCCAGCAGCCAAGGCGGGACAGTCTTAAATGAAAAACTGTTTTTT.

This clonotype has a count of ten or more. The V call is TRBV10-3, the J call TRBJ2-4, with 7 bases lining up with TRBD2. Germline lookup yields CDR1 ENHRY and CDR2 SYGVKD. The CDR3 sequence is 14 residues long. The V segment lost 6 bases and the J segment 8 bases; nucleotides outside the gene matches: 10. The CDR3 sequence is CAISGSAGPHIQYF. The CDR3 bases are TGTGCCATCAGCGGGTCAGCGGGACCCCACATTCAGTACTTC.

This clonotype was found many times. The V call is TRBV2, the J call TRBJ2-5; 7 positions agree with TRBD1. There are 12 residues in the CDR3. Per germline, CDR1 SNHLY and CDR2 FYNNEI. Losses at the gene ends were 6 bases for V and 2 bases for J; bases not matched to a gene: 0. CDR3: CASRGQQETQYF. CDR3 sequence (DNA): TGTGCCAGCAGGGGACAGCAAGAGACCCAGTACTTC. Combining the CDR3 with reference TRBV2 and TRBJ2-5 gives the whole variable domain EPEVTQTPSHQVTQMGQEVILRCVPISNHLYFYWYRQILGQKVEFLVSFYNNEISEKSEIFDDQFSVERPDGSNFTLKIRSTKLEDSAMYFCASRGQQETQYFGPGTRLLVL.

This clonotype came up many times. The rearrangement uses TRBV7-9 and TRBJ2-5; TRBD1 might be the D (6 bases). The CDR3 sequence is 12 residues long. Germline V lookup: CDR1 SEHNR, CDR2 FQNEAQ (reference sequence). V was pared by 11 bases and J by 4 bases, with 14 bases between. CDR3: CAGRGLSETQYF. In DNA, the CDR3 is TGTGCCGGTAGGGGGTTATCAGAGACCCAGTACTTC. Combining the CDR3 with reference TRBV7-9 and TRBJ2-5 gives the whole variable domain DTGVSQNPRHKITKRGQNVTFRCDPISEHNRLYWYRQTLGQGPEFLTYFQNEAQLEKSRLLSDRFSAERPKGSFSTLEIQRTEQGDSAMYLCAGRGLSETQYFGPGTRLLVL.

V is TRBV6-1 and J is TRBJ2-3, with D tentatively TRBD1 (6 bases). This CDR3 has 14 residues. V lost 6 bases and J lost 3, with 13 bases in between. Germline V gene lookup returns CDR1 MNHNS and CDR2 SASEGT. CDR3 DNA sequence: TGTGCCAGCAGGGTGCAGGGGATGACAGATACGCAGTATTTT. Translation gives CASRVQGMTDTQYF.

The chain uses TRBV7-2 and TRBJ2-3; the match to TRBD1 covers 7 bases. J was trimmed by 9 bases and V by 6 bases; bases with no gene match: 12. CDR3 length: 14 residues. The germline V gene encodes CDR1 SGHTA and CDR2 FQGNSA. The chain's CDR3 is CASRRTGEGGTQYF. The CDR3 DNA sequence: TGTGCCAGCAGAAGGACAGGAGAAGGCGGCACGCAGTATTTT.

This clonotype was counted many times. This chain links TRBV5-1 with TRBJ2-1; possible D gene TRBD1, 6 bases. The germline CDR1 and CDR2 sequences are SGHRS and YFSETQ. V was trimmed by 1 base and J by 11 bases, leaving 19 bases between them. The CDR3 has 15 amino acids. CDR3 DNA: TGCGCCAGCAGCTTGACAGGGTCCACACCCACCCAGCAGTTCTTC. Its translation: CASSLTGSTPTQQFF.

In regard to this clonotype: A much larger clone differs from this one at a single base, so this may be a read error. This sequence joins TRBV20-1 and TRBJ2-1, with a weak D call TRBD2 (5 bases). The CDR3 is 14 residues long. The germline V gene has CDR1 DFQATT and CDR2 SNEGSKA (reference sequence). For the CDR3, the DNA is TGCAGAGCTAGGGCGGGTAGTTCTGGATTCGAGCAGTTCTTC. Translating gives CRARAGSSGFEQFF.

V gene TRBV6-6 combines with J gene TRBJ1-5; no firm D call. The CDR3 contains 14 residues. The germline gives CDR1 MNHNY, CDR2 SVGAGI (reference sequence). V lost 3 bases and J lost 7, with 13 bases in between. The CDR3 reads CASSYDHIRQPQHF. The CDR3 bases are TGTGCCAGCAGTTATGATCATATCCGGCAGCCCCAGCATTTT.

The chain employs TRBV20-1 and TRBJ1-4; TRBD1 agrees at 9 bases. The CDR3 has 14 amino acids. V trimming: 3 bases; J trimming: 4 bases; junction bases outside the gene matches: 3. CDR1 is DFQATT and CDR2 is SNEGSKA in the germline V gene (reference sequence). In nucleotides, the CDR3 is TGCAGTGCTAGTAGACAGGGGGTTAATGAAAAACTGTTTTTT. Translated, it gives CSASRQGVNEKLFF.

The chain has TRBV29-1 and TRBJ1-2; 8 bases agree with TRBD1. Germline CDR1 and CDR2: SQVTM and ANQGSEA. This CDR3 spans 15 amino acids. Trimming at V came to 7 bases and at J to 0 bases, leaving 10 bases not matched to a gene. The CDR3 DNA reads as TGCAGCGGAGGTTCAGGGGGCAGTTCTAACTATGGCTACACCTTC. Amino acid sequence: CSGGSGGSSNYGYTF.

Points on this clonotype: At one of its ends the junction is not consistent with the germline gene, which may arise from a read error. The CDR3 here is CSVELGAGERFF. The DNA of the CDR3 is TGCAGCGTTGAATTGGGGGCCGGGGAGCGGTTTTTT. This sequence joins TRBV29-1 and TRBJ2-2, with D possibly being TRBD1 (6 bases). Per the germline V gene, CDR1 is SQVTM and CDR2 is ANQGSEA. CDR3 length: 12 amino acids.

There are many counts of this clonotype. V is TRBV29-1 and J is TRBJ2-1; 8 nucleotides agree with TRBD2. Germline loops: CDR1 SQVTM, CDR2 ANQGSEA. V lost 0 bases and J lost 2; bases outside the gene matches: 6. CDR3 length: 16 residues. CDR3 loop: CSVEDQERGTYNEQFF. The CDR3 DNA sequence: TGCAGCGTTGAAGATCAGGAGCGGGGGACCTACAATGAGCAGTTCTTC.

This clonotype has a count of ten or more. The chain employs TRBV7-9 and TRBJ2-2; D not resolved. Germline CDR1 SEHNR, CDR2 FQNEAQ (reference sequence). The CDR3 has 14 residues. The germline V and J ends were trimmed by 1 base and 6 bases, with 9 bases remaining between them. CDR3 sequence reads: CASSLVLGSGELFF. CDR3 nucleotides: TGTGCCAGCAGCTTAGTTCTTGGGTCCGGGGAGCTGTTTTTT.